This T cell receptor beta chain stems from a study of T cell responses to AZD1222 COVID-19 vaccine. This clone was detected only once. Its antigen remains unidentified. TCRdb's copy holds only in-frame clones and misses some; the assay was immunoSEQ multiplex PCR. The table includes around 130,000 clones, 75% to 95% detected once. V gave up 3 bases and J gave up 4 bases, with 13 bases separating them. This CDR3 has 15 residues. Germline CDR1 reads SGDLS; CDR2 reads YYNGEE. Study outcomes and limitations: The study found vaccine-associated CD4 TCRs spanning spike, dominant at 160-218 and 743-854. Donor demographics were predominantly white British with a female majority; clonal diversity may be underestimated. Without day 14 samples, only post-peak T cell repertoires were studied.

Specimen: peripheral blood, collected 28 days after the second dose of the MenACWY control vaccine. The receptor was isolated from an adult who received the MenACWY meningococcal vaccine as a control. This chain links TRBV9 with TRBJ1-4; D is undetermined. The CDR3 sequence is CASSARIDINEKLFF. CDR3 nucleotides: TGTGCCAGCAGCGCGAGAATCGACATTAATGAAAAACTGTTTTTT.